The source of this TCR beta chain is a study of siplizumab effects on memory and regulatory T cells. Findings and limits, study-wide: Tregs that proliferated in siplizumab cultures did not have their suppressive function confirmed.

V lost 5 bases, J lost 0 bases, and 8 bases stayed unmatched. The CDR3 length is 15 residues. Germline assignment: CDR1 SGHRS and CDR2 YFSETQ. Method: immunoSEQ multiplex PCR; TCRdb's copy keeps in-frame clones and lacks some. The profile shows under 95,000 clones, over 85% of them singletons. Details on this clone: The target antigen is unknown.

The chain employs TRBV5-1 and TRBJ2-7; 7 nucleotides match TRBD1. Sequenced sample: non-Treg CD4+ T cells sorted from blood. The sequence was obtained from a human donor in good health. The DNA of the CDR3 is TGCGCCAGCAGTTCCACCGGGACAGCCTCCTACGAGCAGTACTTC. Encoded protein: CASSSTGTASYEQYF.